The 24 T cell receptor beta chains reported below all come from one sample, sequenced in a study of blood T cell repertoires in COVID-19. The assay was immunoSEQ multiplex PCR, and TCRdb's table has in-frame clones only and misses some. The repertoire includes more than 60,000 clones, around nine tenths of them detected once, and about 5.8% sits in the top ten. Sequencing was done on a sample of peripheral blood. These receptors were obtained from a human donor in a cohort sampled during active COVID-19.

The CDR3, as DNA: TGTGCCACCAGCAGAGGACAGGGGGTCGGTACCGGGGAGCTGTTTTTT. Its translation: CATSRGQGVGTGELFF. The rearrangement joins TRBV15 to TRBJ2-2; 9 bases map to TRBD1. The CDR3 sequence is 16 residues long. Unmatched junction bases numbered 5, after V lost 1 base and J lost 5 bases. Germline V gene lookup returns CDR1 LNHNV and CDR2 YYDKDF (reference sequence).

The chain carries TRBV3-1 (or the pseudogene TRBV3-2) and TRBJ1-2; D not certain. The CDR3 is made up of 15 amino acids. Germline CDR1 reads LGHDT; CDR2 reads YNNKEL (reference sequence). V lost 1 base and J lost 2, with 11 bases in between. The CDR3, as DNA: TGTGCCAGCAGCCAAGTAATACAGCAGAACTATGGCTACACCTTC. Translation gives CASSQVIQQNYGYTF.

The chain recombines TRBV5-1 with TRBJ1-2, with 9 bases matching TRBD1. Germline V CDR1 and CDR2: SGHRS, YFSETQ. V lost 4 bases to trimming and J lost 8 bases; unmatched junction nucleotides: 6. The CDR3 has 13 amino acids. The CDR3 DNA follows: TGCGCCAGCAGCCCCGGACAGGGGCAAGGCTACACCTTC. This gives the protein CASSPGQGQGYTF.

The chain uses TRBV6-5 and TRBJ2-7; D possibly corresponds to TRBD1 (6 bases). The CDR3 covers 13 residues. The V and J ends lost 7 bases and 7 bases respectively, with 17 bases between them. Germline V lookup: CDR1 MNHEY, CDR2 SVGAGI. The CDR3 bases are TGTGCCAGCAAGGGGGTAAGCGCCTGGGAGCAGTACTTC. Its protein is CASKGVSAWEQYF.

V gene TRBV6-5 combines with J gene TRBJ1-1; 8 bases fit TRBD1. CDR3 length: 15 amino acids. V was pared by 0 bases and J by 5 bases, with 5 bases of the junction left unmatched. From germline, CDR1 is MNHEY and CDR2 SVGAGI. CDR3 residues: CASSYSVTGATEAFF. DNA for the CDR3: TGTGCCAGCAGTTACTCTGTGACAGGGGCGACTGAAGCTTTCTTT.

The table lists this clone with a count of one. The V gene is TRBV4-3, the J gene TRBJ2-3; 8 bases map to TRBD2. This CDR3 comprises 15 residues. Trimming at V came to 0 bases and at J to 1 base, leaving 0 bases not matched to a gene. Germline-derived CDR1 and CDR2 are LGHNA and YSLEER. CDR3 loop: CASSQDGGGTDTQYF. The DNA for the CDR3 is TGCGCCAGCAGCCAAGACGGGGGGGGCACAGATACGCAGTATTTT.

The chain joins TRBV6-2 or TRBV6-3 to TRBJ2-1; the match to TRBD1 covers 10 bases. The germline CDR1 and CDR2 sequences are MNHEY and SVGEGT. Trimming cost V 4 bases and J 5 bases; bases outside gene matches: 8. The CDR3 contains 16 residues. CDR3 region: CASSSSGQGWDNEQFF. CDR3 DNA: TGTGCCAGCAGTTCGTCGGGACAGGGGTGGGACAATGAGCAGTTCTTC.

V gene TRBV10-3 combines with J gene TRBJ2-2, with a tentative D call TRBD2 (5 bases). Trimming pared 0 bases from V and 0 bases from J, leaving 5 bases between. Germline CDR1 and CDR2: ENHRY and SYGVKD. The CDR3 spans 15 residues. DNA of the CDR3: TGTGCCATCAGTGAGTCGGAGGCGAACACCGGGGAGCTGTTTTTT. Translation gives CAISESEANTGELFF.

The V and J genes are TRBV7-2 and TRBJ1-1; D is perhaps TRBD1 (6 bases). Germline V lookup: CDR1 SGHTA, CDR2 FQGNSA. This CDR3 region has 12 residues. Trimming pared 5 bases from V and 7 bases from J, leaving 11 bases between. Written as DNA, the CDR3 is TGTGCCAGCAGCCCCAGGGGAGATGAAGCTTTCTTT. It is translated as CASSPRGDEAFF.

This sequence joins TRBV6-2 or TRBV6-3 and TRBJ1-1; D gene ambiguous. CDR3 size: 14 residues. Germline V gives CDR1 MNHEY, CDR2 SVGEGT. V was clipped by 1 base and J by 7 bases, with 13 bases between them. The CDR3: CASSYLGALYEAFF. CDR3 in DNA: TGTGCCAGCAGTTACTTGGGCGCCCTCTATGAAGCTTTCTTT.

The chain combines TRBV6-5 with TRBJ2-3; TRBD1 matches 10 bases. The V and J ends lost 6 bases and 3 bases, in that order; junction bases with no gene match: 6. Per germline, CDR1 MNHEY and CDR2 SVGAGI. The CDR3 totals 15 residues. DNA for the CDR3: TGTGCCAGCAGGTCGGGACAGGGGTCGACAGATACGCAGTATTTT. Encoded protein: CASRSGQGSTDTQYF.

This clone was counted once. This rearrangement joins TRBV5-1 to TRBJ1-2; 8 nucleotides agree with TRBD1. This CDR3 comprises 14 residues. The ends lost 0 bases at V and 4 bases at J; junction bases unmatched: 2. Germline V gene data show CDR1 as SGHRS and CDR2 as YFSETQ. CDR3 sequence: CASSLDGQGYGYTF. In nucleotides, the CDR3 is TGCGCCAGCAGCTTGGATGGACAGGGCTATGGCTACACCTTC.

This chain uses TRBV11-2 with TRBJ2-1, with TRBD2 identical over 16 bases. This CDR3 is built from 14 residues. The germline gives CDR1 SGHAT, CDR2 FQNNGV. V trimming: 5 bases; J trimming: 16 bases; junction bases outside the gene matches: 8. Here the CDR3 reads CASSLGLAGGMYFF. The CDR3 DNA follows: TGTGCCAGCAGCCTGGGACTAGCGGGGGGGATGTACTTCTTC.

V gene TRBV5-5 combines with J gene TRBJ1-6; 9 nucleotides align to TRBD1. Unmatched junction bases numbered 6, after V lost 4 bases and J lost 7 bases. The length of the CDR3 is 15 residues. Germline-derived CDR1 and CDR2 are SGHKS and YYEKEE (reference sequence). Written as DNA, the CDR3 is TGTGCCAGCAGCAGGGGACAGGGAGCGAATTCACCCCTCCACTTT. Its protein is CASSRGQGANSPLHF.

J is TRBJ1-1 and V is TRBV4-3; the match to TRBD1 covers 7 bases. The CDR3 covers 15 residues. V lost 0 bases and J lost 2; bases outside the gene matches: 3. Per germline, CDR1 LGHNA and CDR2 YSLEER. The CDR3, as DNA: TGCGCCAGCAGCCAAGAGGACAGGTACAACACTGAAGCTTTCTTT. It translates to CASSQEDRYNTEAFF.

The chain joins TRBV18 to TRBJ2-2; 7 nucleotides line up with TRBD2. The CDR3 has 15 amino acids. Germline loops: CDR1 KGHSH, CDR2 LQKENI. The J segment lost 0 bases and the V segment lost 4 bases, leaving 2 bases of the junction unmatched. As DNA, the CDR3 is TGTGCCAGCTCACAGGGGACTACGAACACCGGGGAGCTGTTTTTT. Translation gives CASSQGTTNTGELFF.

The chain uses TRBV5-1 and TRBJ1-4, with TRBD1 matching 7 bases. This CDR3 contains 15 residues. Unmatched junction bases numbered 6, after V lost 4 bases and J lost 3 bases. From germline, CDR1 is SGHRS and CDR2 YFSETQ. CDR3 sequence reads: CASSPTGSPNEKLFF. The CDR3 DNA sequence: TGCGCCAGCAGCCCGACAGGGAGTCCTAATGAAAAACTGTTTTTT.

This chain joins TRBV7-3 and TRBJ2-1; D is perhaps TRBD2 (6 bases). This CDR3 is built from 13 residues. Trimming took off 5 bases at V and 9 bases at J, with 14 bases between the two ends. The germline gives CDR1 SGHTA, CDR2 FQGTGA. CDR3 bases: TGTGCCAGCAGCCACCCTAGCGCGGGTGAGCAGTTCTTC. Its translation: CASSHPSAGEQFF.

The chain links TRBV7-2 to TRBJ2-2, with 7 bases lining up with TRBD1. V shed 1 base, J shed 1 base, and the junction held 3 bases outside the gene matches. Germline CDR1 and CDR2: SGHTA and FQGNSA. The CDR3 length is 16 residues. CDR3 in DNA: TGTGCCAGCAGCTTAGAGGGACAGAGGAACACCGGGGAGCTGTTTTTT. Translating it yields CASSLEGQRNTGELFF.

This chain joins TRBV7-2 and TRBJ2-7; D might be TRBD1 (6 bases). The CDR3 extends over 16 amino acids. Between the trimmed V and J ends, which lost 5 bases and 1 base, there was a span of 18 bases. Germline CDR1 is SGHTA and CDR2 is FQGNSA. The CDR3 DNA sequence: TGTGCCAGCAGCCCGTCCCGGGACACGGTTTCCTACGAGCAGTACTTC. Translated, it gives CASSPSRDTVSYEQYF.

The genes are TRBV6-5 and TRBJ1-1, with D tentatively TRBD1 (5 bases). V lost 7 bases to trimming and J lost 8 bases, with 14 bases between them. The germline V gene encodes CDR1 MNHEY and CDR2 SVGAGI. The CDR3 is made up of 12 amino acids. CDR3 bases: TGTGCCAGCACCCTCGGGGGTATCGAAGCTTTCTTT. Amino acids: CASTLGGIEAFF.

The chain recombines TRBV20-1 with TRBJ2-3, with TRBD2 identical over 10 bases. Germline loops: CDR1 DFQATT, CDR2 SNEGSKA (reference sequence). V was clipped by 3 bases and J by 9 bases; unmatched bases: 12. The CDR3 sequence is 15 residues long. The CDR3 is CSASGLAGAGGTQYF. For the CDR3, the DNA is TGCAGTGCTAGTGGGCTAGCGGGGGCTGGGGGGACGCAGTATTTT.

The V call is TRBV6-6, the J call TRBJ2-1, with TRBD2 matching 12 bases. The CDR3 loop spans 15 amino acids. Germline V CDR1 and CDR2: MNHNY, SVGAGI (reference sequence). V trimming: 5 bases; J trimming: 4 bases; junction bases outside the gene matches: 3. The CDR3 DNA sequence: TGTGCCAGCAGTCCTACTAGCGGGGGGTACAATGAGCAGTTCTTC. Protein: CASSPTSGGYNEQFF.

V usage is TRBV4-2 and J usage is TRBJ1-2; possibly TRBD1 for D (5 bases). V was shortened by 7 bases and J by 4 bases, with 22 bases between the two germline ends. The CDR3 has 16 amino acids. The germline gives CDR1 LGHNA, CDR2 YNFKEQ. CDR3 protein: CASTSGTGSPPYGYTF. DNA of the CDR3: TGTGCCAGCACCTCTGGGACTGGGTCACCTCCCTATGGCTACACCTTC.